This T cell receptor (beta chain) was documented in a study of blood T cell repertoires in COVID-19. Overall study context: The United States, Italy and Spain were the sources of the acute and convalescent COVID-19 samples.

Participants were aged 18 to 89 years, lived in 25 or so US areas, and enrolled virtually. Cohorts were assigned according to the clinical history that participants reported. Methods used by the authors: Estimates of nucleated cell counts were drawn from the amplification of reference gene primers. Sequenced by immunoSEQ multiplex PCR; TCRdb stores in-frame clones only, minus some. D and trimming come from the DNA, and the V and J calls and clone size come from that table. The sample consists of some 230,000 clones, over 75% of them appearing once. Between the trimmed V and J ends, which lost 7 bases and 9 bases, there was a span of 13 bases. The CDR3 contains 13 residues. In germline, CDR1 is ENHRY, CDR2 SYGVKD.

This chain links TRBV10-3 with TRBJ1-6; D may be TRBD1 (5 bases). Sequencing input: PBMCs or T cells enriched from blood (not recorded which). The receptor was isolated from a young woman in a cohort exposed to, infected with or recovered from COVID-19 (not recorded which). The CDR3 loop reads CAINRDWGSPLHF. The CDR3, as DNA: TGTGCCATCAACCGGGACTGGGGTTCACCCCTCCACTTT.